The TCR beta chain under discussion was sequenced for a study of siplizumab effects on memory and regulatory T cells. Every sample had roughly 100,000 of its TCR templates assayed. Data came from immunoSEQ multiplex PCR; TCRdb stores just in-frame clones and leaves some out. There are around 100,000 clones in the sample; 92% occur only once, and 0.9% to 1.4% lies in the top ten. Germline V CDR1 and CDR2: SGHAT, FQDESV (reference sequence). The CDR3 sequence is 15 residues long. Trimming removed 4 bases at V and 1 base at J, with 14 bases between. Study observations and caveats: Naive T cells appeared more varied than memory cells and looked like key alloresponse contributors. Alloreactive sequences traceable to unstimulated CD4+ memory cells were significantly reduced by siplizumab. Controls had more than 25% Treg-derived mappable alloreactive CD4+ clones on average, versus approximately 69% with siplizumab.

A word on this clone: Its antigen remains unknown.

V and J are TRBV11-1 and TRBJ2-7, with TRBD2 as a possible D gene (6 bases). Sample: CD4+ T cells sorted from blood. This TCR came from a human donor in good health. The CDR3 region is CASSSSNGRSYEQYF. CDR3 sequence (DNA): TGTGCCAGCAGCTCCTCTAACGGGAGATCCTACGAGCAGTACTTC. The full variable domain, rest sourced from reference TRBV11-1 and TRBJ2-7, is EAEVAQSPRYKITEKSQAVAFWCDPISGHATLYWYRQILGQGPELLVQFQDESVVDDSQLPKDRFSAERLKGVDSTLKIQPAELGDSAMYLCASSSSNGRSYEQYFGPGTRLTVT.